This T cell receptor beta chain comes out of a study of T cell responses to AZD1222 COVID-19 vaccine. General study points: With dominance at 160-218 and 743-854, vaccine-associated CD4 TCRs spanned spike. Spike-specific TCR breadth and depth rose after two AZD1222 doses. Females outnumbered males among donors, who were mostly white British; clonal diversity was possibly underestimated. Baseline seropositivity characterized only a handful of AZD1222 recipients.

A word on this clone: Antigen specificity is unknown.

The germline V gene has CDR1 SGDLS and CDR2 YYNGEE. The CDR3 has 15 residues. Trimming pared 0 bases from V and 4 bases from J, leaving 13 bases between. The protocol was immunoSEQ multiplex PCR, while the TCRdb copy is restricted to in-frame clones and leaves out a portion. This sample has over 100,000 clones, with 89% found just once. This clonotype originated in an adult in good health. Sequencing was performed on peripheral blood, taken on day 0 of AZD1222 vaccination. The chain carries TRBV9 and TRBJ2-5, with D possibly TRBD2 on 6 matching bases. CDR3 DNA: TGTGCCAGCAGCGTAGCCCCGTCGGAGGGAGAGACCCAGTACTTC. Translating it yields CASSVAPSEGETQYF.